What follows is one T cell receptor (beta chain) and its context. A few counts support this clonotype. The clone's antigen remains unknown. Within one base of it there is no much larger clone, and no base qualities were kept. The data stem from a study of T cells in Graves' hyperthyroidism and ophthalmopathy (dated by TCRdb to between 2019 and 2020). Regarding the study in general: Peripheral blood samples were taken at initial diagnosis, before any treatment was given. A discovery cohort of about 95 patients, approximately 45 with Graves' ophthalmopathy and approximately 57 with stable Graves' hyperthyroidism, was used to find distinguishing TCR V-J signatures. Prospective prediction of ophthalmopathy was tested in an independent validation cohort of approximately 19 hyperthyroidism patients and 15 to 17 patients who later progressed to ophthalmopathy. The approximately 95 discovery patients were divided at random into training and test sets in a 7:3 ratio. In several Graves' hyperthyroidism patients, the study also compared T-cell repertoires from thyroid tissue with T-cell repertoires from blood. Once sampling was done, hyperthyroidism patients were given methimazole at a starting dose of 30 mg daily, whereas ophthalmopathy patients were given high-dose intravenous methylprednisolone. According to the paper, TCR Vbeta CDR3 sequencing was carried out on 135 peripheral blood samples, which came from fewer than 50 ophthalmopathy, 70 to 80 hyperthyroidism and approximately 17 progressor patients. Broad study findings and their caveats: Most expanded thyroid clonotypes (frequency above 0.001) were also found in blood, which suggests that blood repertoires may mirror thyroid immune responses. A 13 V-J signature model separated ophthalmopathy from stable hyperthyroidism, with approximately 87% sensitivity and around 84% specificity in cross-validation and 80%/75% in testing. During validation, the model predicted progression to ophthalmopathy a median of around 6 months ahead of onset, with 60% to 71% sensitivity and less than 85% specificity. Sample size was not statistically predetermined, and blinding of investigators to group allocation was not performed.

The TCR beta CDR3 regions were amplified from RNA transcripts. The first round of RT-PCR for the TCR CDR3 was performed with the HTBI primer set and the Qiagen OneStep RT-PCR kit. Libraries were constructed in a second round of multiplex PCR, after which size selection and purification were carried out. Paired-end sequencing of the libraries was performed with 100 bp reads on an Illumina HiSeq2000. The original pipeline was this. SOAPnuke was used to process the raw data, with reads discarded if the reads contained adapters or uncalled bases, had a mean Phred below 15, or lacked an exact constant-primer or identifier match. High-quality paired reads were merged with COPE v1.2.5, and unique nucleotide sequences were defined as clonotypes. Clonotypes were aligned to IMGT TRBV, TRBD and TRBJ reference segments using MiTCR v1.1. The analysis included only V-J combinations with a frequency above 0.0001, which together covered 99% to 99.2% of the repertoires. A TCS score was defined as the ratio between F50 (clonal expansion) and ExV (chaos), using BLOSUM62-based TCRdist between CDR3 peptides within each V-J. Welch's t-statistics and random forest reduced roughly 540 V-J features to about 13, which were used in a naive Bayes classifier (R e1071). TCRdb reworked the public reads: Q25 trimming with fastp, MiXCR clone assembly, productive beta chains retained. Every entry covers one CDR3 protein and lists the most common genes and DNA from its rows. For this entry, the V and J calls and clone size follow TCRdb and not the study's own pipeline. This sample lists roughly 100,000 distinct CDR3 sequences; about 51% were detected once. Together, the top ten hold around 30% of the sample.

Stable Graves' hyperthyroidism was defined as no progression to ophthalmopathy during 18 months of follow-up. Hyperthyroidism patients were newly diagnosed, with disease duration under 2 months, and aged 18 to 65 years. Patients with uncontrolled infections, other autoimmune diseases, pregnancy or lactation were excluded. Diagnoses were established on the basis of clinical symptoms, serum thyroxine and TRAb, thyroid ultrasound, and orbital computed tomography. PBMCs were isolated from 7.5 to 10 ml of fresh peripheral blood by Ficoll-Paque density gradient centrifugation. Trizol reagent was used to extract total RNA, and RNA quality was then checked on an Agilent 2100 Bioanalyzer. Including cysteine and phenylalanine, the CDR3 has 14 amino acids. The read is trimmed to its CDR3 DNA, 42 bases read in frame from base 1. Trimming costs V 1 base and J 7 bases, and their ends lie 13 bases apart. CDR1 and CDR2 were assigned from the germline V gene (reference sequence) as SEHNR and FQNEAQ.

The source material was blood. Rearrangement joined TRBV7-9 to TRBJ1-2; the D gene is perhaps TRBD1, from 6 matching bases. This receptor was obtained from a woman in her forties with Graves' hyperthyroidism. The CDR3 region: CASSLDWGHGGYTF. DNA sequence: TGTGCCAGCAGCTTAGATTGGGGGCACGGTGGCTACACCTTC.